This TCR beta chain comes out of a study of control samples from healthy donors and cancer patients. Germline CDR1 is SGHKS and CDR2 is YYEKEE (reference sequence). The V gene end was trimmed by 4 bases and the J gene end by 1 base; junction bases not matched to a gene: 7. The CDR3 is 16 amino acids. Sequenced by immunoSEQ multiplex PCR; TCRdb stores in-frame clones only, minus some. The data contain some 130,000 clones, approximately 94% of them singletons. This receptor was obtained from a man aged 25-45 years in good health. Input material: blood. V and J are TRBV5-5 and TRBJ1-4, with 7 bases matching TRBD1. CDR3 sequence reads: CASSPTRQGTNEKLFF. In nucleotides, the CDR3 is TGTGCCAGCAGCCCTACCAGACAGGGAACTAATGAAAAACTGTTTTTT.